One sample yielded the 14 T cell receptor beta chains listed below, sequenced in a study of CD8 T cells in Susac syndrome. Random hexamers served to reverse transcribe roughly 0.5 to 1 ug RNA. TCRdb re-called the immunoSEQ multiplex PCR reads through MiXCR, storing one row per CDR3 protein. The table shows about 110,000 distinct CDR3 sequences, with roughly 95% occurring only once. Source material: CD8+ T cells from PBMCs. These receptors were collected from a human donor with Susac syndrome.

This clonotype was found once. The CDR3 here is CASGRSTEAFF. Here the CDR3 DNA reads TGTGCCAGCGGACGGAGCACTGAAGCTTTCTTT. The V gene is TRBV27, the J gene TRBJ1-1; D not resolved. This CDR3 has 11 residues. V was shortened by 8 bases and J by 4 bases, with 8 bases between the two germline ends. Germline V CDR1 and CDR2: MNHEY, SMNVEV (reference sequence).

This sequence joins TRBV4-2 and TRBJ2-1; D is unresolved. The germline V and J ends were trimmed by 0 bases and 6 bases, with 6 bases remaining between them. CDR1 and CDR2 (germline): LGHNA, YNFKEQ. CDR3 length: 13 amino acids. This CDR3 is CASSQDSPNEQFF. Written as DNA, the CDR3 is TGTGCCAGCAGCCAAGATTCCCCCAATGAGCAGTTCTTC.

V is TRBV20-1 and J is TRBJ2-1, with 8 bases lining up with TRBD2. The CDR3 loop spans 13 amino acids. The germline gives CDR1 DFQATT, CDR2 SNEGSKA (reference sequence). Trimming removed 5 bases from V and 9 bases from J; junction bases left unmatched: 9. CDR3 region: CSAPGTSLGEQFF. CDR3 bases: TGCAGTGCTCCCGGGACTAGTTTAGGTGAGCAGTTCTTC.

The rearrangement joins TRBV3-1 to TRBJ2-7, with D unclear. The CDR3 sequence is 13 residues long. Trimming removed 1 base at V and 6 bases at J, with 10 bases between. Germline loops: CDR1 LGHDT, CDR2 YNNKEL (reference sequence). CDR3 sequence (DNA): TGTGCCAGCAGCCAAGGCAATTCCCCCGAGCAGTACTTC. Translation gives CASSQGNSPEQYF.

The chain combines TRBV6-2 or TRBV6-3 with TRBJ1-4, with D unclear. This CDR3 has 15 residues. CDR1 and CDR2 (germline): MNHEY, SVGEGT. V shed 2 bases and J shed 0 bases, with 7 bases lying between them. CDR3 loop: CASSYLGPTNEKLFF. CDR3 sequence (DNA): TGTGCCAGCAGTTACCTTGGACCAACTAATGAAAAACTGTTTTTT.

J is TRBJ1-5 and V is TRBV6-2 or TRBV6-3; 9 bases map to TRBD1. The V gene end was trimmed by 5 bases and the J gene end by 1 base; junction bases not matched to a gene: 3. The CDR3 length is 15 residues. Germline CDR1 and CDR2: MNHEY and SVGEGT. CDR3 DNA sequence: TGTGCCAGCAGTCTACAGGGGGCAAGCAATCAGCCCCAGCATTTT. Translation gives CASSLQGASNQPQHF.

The CDR3 loop is CASSPGSNQPQHF. The CDR3 coding sequence is TGTGCCAGCAGCCCGGGGAGCAATCAGCCCCAGCATTTT. The chain is built from TRBV7-9 and TRBJ1-5; no clear D gene. V was pared by 5 bases and J by 1 base, with 6 bases between. CDR3 length: 13 amino acids. The germline V gene encodes CDR1 SEHNR and CDR2 FQNEAQ (reference sequence).

The J gene is TRBJ2-5, the V gene TRBV7-9; D is perhaps TRBD2 (7 bases). The CDR3 totals 13 residues. V lost 8 bases to trimming and J lost 6 bases, with 16 bases between them. Germline CDR1 and CDR2: SEHNR and FQNEAQ (reference sequence). The CDR3 loop reads CASGERGAQTQYF. The CDR3 DNA sequence: TGTGCCAGCGGGGAACGGGGGGCACAGACCCAGTACTTC.

The V gene is TRBV11-2, the J gene TRBJ2-7; D is ambiguous. Trimming pared 2 bases from V and 7 bases from J, leaving 6 bases between. The CDR3 runs to 11 residues. The germline CDR1 and CDR2 sequences are SGHAT and FQNNGV. In DNA form, the CDR3 reads TGTGCCAGCAGCTTAAACGGGGAGCAGTACTTC. Protein sequence: CASSLNGEQYF. Supplemented by reference TRBV11-2 and TRBJ2-7, the full variable domain reads EAGVAQSPRYKIIEKRQSVAFWCNPISGHATLYWYQQILGQGPKLLIQFQNNGVVDDSQLPKDRFSAERLKGVDSTLKIQPAKLEDSAVYLCASSLNGEQYFGPGTRLTVT.

The gene calls are TRBV7-9 and TRBJ2-7; D not resolved. The CDR3 runs to 13 residues. Trimming took off 3 bases at V and 0 bases at J, with 6 bases between the two ends. Germline lookup yields CDR1 SEHNR and CDR2 FQNEAQ (reference sequence). The CDR3 nucleotides read TGTGCCAGCAGCTTGGTGGCCTCCTACGAGCAGTACTTC. It codes for CASSLVASYEQYF.

The rearrangement uses TRBV13 and TRBJ1-4; D remains unclear. Germline CDR1 reads PRHDT; CDR2 reads FYEKMQ (reference sequence). CDR3 length: 14 amino acids. V was shortened by 2 bases and J by 2 bases, with 6 bases between the two germline ends. The CDR3 sequence: CASSLHSTNEKLFF. The CDR3 DNA follows: TGTGCCAGCAGCTTACACAGTACTAATGAAAAACTGTTTTTT.

This sequence joins TRBV12-3 or TRBV12-4 and TRBJ2-7; no firm D call. This CDR3 contains 12 residues. With 1 base removed from V and 6 bases from J, the gap between germline ends came to 7 bases. CDR3 coding DNA: TGTGCCAGCAGTTTAGGGGCACGCGAGCAGTACTTC. It is translated as CASSLGAREQYF.

V gene TRBV2 combines with J gene TRBJ1-1; 7 positions match TRBD1. Unmatched junction bases numbered 5, after V lost 6 bases and J lost 1 base. Germline CDR1 is SNHLY and CDR2 is FYNNEI. This CDR3 region has 14 residues. This CDR3 reads CASSAGTANTEAFF. The DNA of the CDR3 is TGTGCCAGCAGCGCCGGGACAGCGAACACTGAAGCTTTCTTT.

V usage is TRBV5-6 and J usage is TRBJ2-7, with a tentative D call TRBD1 (6 bases). V was clipped by 3 bases and J by 5 bases, with 12 bases between them. This CDR3 comprises 13 residues. The V gene's germline CDR1 is SGHDT and CDR2 YYEEEE. In nucleotides, the CDR3 is TGTGCCAGCAGCTCAGGGGCCAGGAACGAGCAGTACTTC. Its protein product is CASSSGARNEQYF.